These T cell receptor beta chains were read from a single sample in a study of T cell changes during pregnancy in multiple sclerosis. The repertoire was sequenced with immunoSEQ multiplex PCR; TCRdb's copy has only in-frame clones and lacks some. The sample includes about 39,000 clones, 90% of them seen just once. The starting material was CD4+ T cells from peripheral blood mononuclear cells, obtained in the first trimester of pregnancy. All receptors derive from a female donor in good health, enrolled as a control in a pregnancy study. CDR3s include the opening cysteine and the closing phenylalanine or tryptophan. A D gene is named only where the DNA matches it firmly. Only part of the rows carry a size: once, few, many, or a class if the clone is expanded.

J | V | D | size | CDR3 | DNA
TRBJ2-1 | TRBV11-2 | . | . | CASSFRLSSYNEQFF | TGTGCCAGCAGCTTCCGACTGAGCTCCTACAATGAGCAGTTCTTC
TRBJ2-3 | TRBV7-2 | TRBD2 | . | CASSLVSTSASTDTQYF | TGTGCCAGCAGCTTAGTGTCGACTAGCGCTAGCACAGATACGCAGTATTTT
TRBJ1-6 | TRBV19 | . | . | CASSRTYNSPLHF | TGTGCCAGTAGCAGGACTTATAATTCACCCCTCCACTTT
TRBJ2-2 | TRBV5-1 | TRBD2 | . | CASSRGSDTGELFF | TGCGCCAGCAGTCGCGGGAGTGACACCGGGGAGCTGTTTTTT
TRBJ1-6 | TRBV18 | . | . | CASSRSGDQYNSPLHF | TGTGCCAGCTCACGATCAGGGGACCAATATAATTCACCCCTCCACTTT
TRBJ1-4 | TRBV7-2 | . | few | CASSLVGPTATNEKLFF | TGTGCCAGCAGCTTAGTCGGCCCGACTGCAACTAATGAAAAACTGTTTTTT
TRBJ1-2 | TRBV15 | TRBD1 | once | CATSLTGNYGYTF | TGTGCCACCAGCTTGACAGGGAACTATGGCTACACCTTC
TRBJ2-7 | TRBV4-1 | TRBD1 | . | CASSRDRTQAYEQYF | TGCGCCAGCAGCCGGGACAGGACTCAGGCCTACGAGCAGTACTTC
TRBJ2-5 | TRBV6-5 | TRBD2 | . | CASSLAGAYQETQYF | TGTGCCAGCAGTCTAGCGGGGGCCTACCAAGAGACCCAGTACTTC
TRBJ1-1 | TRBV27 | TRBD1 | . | CASSLIGTGKTEAFF | TGTGCCAGCAGTTTAATTGGGACAGGAAAGACAGAAGCTTTCTTT
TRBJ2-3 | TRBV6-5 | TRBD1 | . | CASSFTGEVTDTQYF | TGTGCCAGCAGTTTTACAGGGGAAGTTACAGATACGCAGTATTTT
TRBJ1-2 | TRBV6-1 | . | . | CASSELSGYTF | TGTGCCAGCAGTGAATTGAGTGGCTACACCTTC
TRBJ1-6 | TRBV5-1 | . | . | CASSLESSSPLHF | TGCGCCAGCAGCTTGGAAAGCTCCTCACCCCTCCACTTT
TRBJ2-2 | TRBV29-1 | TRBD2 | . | CSVARGAGDTGELFF | TGCAGCGTTGCGCGGGGGGCCGGGGACACCGGGGAGCTGTTTTTT
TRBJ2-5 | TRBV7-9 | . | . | CASSRSPSAQETQYF | TGTGCCAGCAGCCGGTCGCCTAGCGCTCAAGAGACCCAGTACTTC
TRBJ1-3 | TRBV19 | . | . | CASDRRNTIYF | TGTGCCAGTGATAGGAGGAACACCATATATTTT
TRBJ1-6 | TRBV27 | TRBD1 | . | CASSMKQGAYSPLHF | TGTGCCAGCAGTATGAAACAGGGGGCATATTCACCCCTCCACTTT
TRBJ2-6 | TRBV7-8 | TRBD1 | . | CASILQGAASGANVLTF | TGTGCCAGCATCCTACAGGGGGCGGCCTCTGGGGCCAACGTCCTGACTTTC
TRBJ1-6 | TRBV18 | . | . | CASSPRDGNSPLHF | TGTGCCAGCTCACCCCGGGATGGAAATTCACCCCTCCACTTT
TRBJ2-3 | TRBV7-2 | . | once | CASSLTPGSSNTQYF | TGTGCCAGCAGCCTCACTCCCGGTTCATCGAATACGCAGTATTTT
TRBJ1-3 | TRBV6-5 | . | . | CASSYRDSQADTIYF | TGTGCCAGCAGTTACCGCGACAGTCAAGCCGACACCATATATTTT
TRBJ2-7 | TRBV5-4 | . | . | CASSPGGGPPYEQYF | TGTGCCAGCAGCCCAGGAGGGGGCCCTCCCTACGAGCAGTACTTC
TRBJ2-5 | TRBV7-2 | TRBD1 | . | CASSSGGGVGKTQYF | TGTGCCAGCAGCTCAGGGGGCGGGGTGGGAAAGACCCAGTACTTC
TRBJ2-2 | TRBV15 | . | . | CATGTSTGELFF | TGTGCCACCGGGACTTCCACCGGGGAGCTGTTTTTT
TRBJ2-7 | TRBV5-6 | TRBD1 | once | CASSPRGRIAYEQYF | TGTGCCAGCAGCCCGAGGGGGCGCATCGCCTACGAGCAGTACTTC
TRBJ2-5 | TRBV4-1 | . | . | CASSQYAERETQYF | TGCGCCAGCAGCCAATACGCGGAGAGGGAGACCCAGTACTTC
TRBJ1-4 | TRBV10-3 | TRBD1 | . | CAISEKWTGANEKELFF | TGTGCCATCAGTGAGAAATGGACAGGGGCAAATGAAAAAGAACTGTTTTTT
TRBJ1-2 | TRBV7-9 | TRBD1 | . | CASSLNAHRGGYTF | TGTGCCAGCAGCTTAAATGCCCACAGGGGTGGCTACACCTTC
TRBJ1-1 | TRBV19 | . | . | CASSRRGNTEAFF | TGTGCCAGTAGTCGCCGGGGAAACACTGAAGCTTTCTTT
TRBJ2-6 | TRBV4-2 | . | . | CASSQVLSGANVLTF | TGTGCCAGCAGCCAAGTGCTATCTGGGGCCAACGTCCTGACTTTC
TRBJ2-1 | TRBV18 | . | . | CASSPRLTGNNEQFF | TGTGCCAGCTCACCACGGCTTACAGGGAACAATGAGCAGTTCTTC
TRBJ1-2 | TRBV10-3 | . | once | CAISDPSRQRSDGYTF | TGTGCCATCAGTGACCCCTCGCGACAGAGGTCCGATGGCTACACCTTC
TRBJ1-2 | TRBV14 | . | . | CASSPGRQWGYTF | TGTGCCAGCAGCCCCGGACGACAGTGGGGCTACACCTTC
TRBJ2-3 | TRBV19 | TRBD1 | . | CASSLRDRADTQYF | TGTGCCAGTAGTCTCCGGGACAGGGCCGATACGCAGTATTTT
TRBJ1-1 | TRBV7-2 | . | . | CASSTRGYGGAFF | TGTGCCAGCAGCACCCGGGGATACGGGGGAGCTTTCTTT
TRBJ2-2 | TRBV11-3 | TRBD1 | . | CASSPGTGGGTGELFF | TGTGCCAGCAGCCCTGGGACAGGGGGCGGCACCGGGGAGCTGTTTTTT
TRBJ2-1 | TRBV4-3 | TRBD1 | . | CASSQDLRGSYNEQFF | TGCGCCAGCAGCCAAGACCTCAGGGGGTCCTACAATGAGCAGTTCTTC